These 27 T cell receptor beta chains share one sample of origin, sequenced in a study of cytomegalovirus exposure and HLA in healthy donors. Profiled with immunoSEQ multiplex PCR; TCRdb holds only in-frame clones, not every one. The repertoire holds 150,000 to 200,000 clones, 80% to 90% seen once, with roughly 1.2% in the top ten. The sample taken for sequencing was PBMCs. These TCRs come from a woman aged 30 to 39 in good health and CMV-seronegative.

The rearrangement uses TRBV5-1 and TRBJ2-1; D perhaps matches TRBD2 (6 bases). Trimming took off 0 bases at V and 4 bases at J, with 11 bases between the two ends. The germline gives CDR1 SGHRS, CDR2 YFSETQ. This CDR3 is built from 15 residues. In DNA, the CDR3 is TGCGCCAGCAGCTTGGTTTTGCGGGATTACAATGAGCAGTTCTTC. This gives the protein CASSLVLRDYNEQFF. The full variable domain, with the rest looked up from reference TRBV5-1 and TRBJ2-1, is KAGVTQTPRYLIKTRGQQVTLSCSPISGHRSVSWYQQTPGQGLQFLFEYFSETQRNKGNFPGRFSGRQFSNSRSEMNVSTLELGDSALYLCASSLVLRDYNEQFFGPGTRLTVL.

J is TRBJ1-2 and V is TRBV6-5; TRBD1 agrees at 9 bases. V trimming: 7 bases; J trimming: 1 base; junction bases outside the gene matches: 4. CDR1 MNHEY and CDR2 SVGAGI come from the germline V gene. The CDR3 consists of 14 residues. Written as DNA, the CDR3 is TGTGCCAGCACCCGGACAGGGGTTAACTATGGCTACACCTTC. Its protein product is CASTRTGVNYGYTF.

The chain joins TRBV27 to TRBJ1-5, with D tentatively TRBD1 (6 bases). The germline V gene has CDR1 MNHEY and CDR2 SMNVEV (reference sequence). The CDR3 is 15 amino acids. Trimming removed 6 bases at V and 4 bases at J, with 16 bases between. In DNA, the CDR3 is TGTGCCAGCAGGATACAGGGAACCGTTAATCAGCCCCAGCATTTT. This codes for CASRIQGTVNQPQHF.

The gene calls are TRBV29-1 and TRBJ1-2; a possible D gene is TRBD1 (5 bases). Germline assignment: CDR1 SQVTM and CDR2 ANQGSEA. CDR3 length equals 16 residues. Between the trimmed V and J ends, which lost 7 bases and 0 bases, there was a span of 21 bases. Here the CDR3 reads CSATLSWGEANYGYTF. The CDR3 DNA follows: TGCAGCGCAACCCTGTCATGGGGGGAAGCTAACTATGGCTACACCTTC.

V is TRBV19 and J is TRBJ2-1, with D possibly TRBD1 on 5 matching bases. This CDR3 spans 14 amino acids. Germline values: CDR1 LNHDA, CDR2 SQIVND (reference sequence). V shed 7 bases and J shed 2 bases, with 12 bases lying between them. The CDR3 DNA reads TGTGCCAGTAAATACCAGGGAACCTACAATGAGCAGTTCTTC. Its protein product is CASKYQGTYNEQFF.

The V call is TRBV11-3, the J call TRBJ2-1, with D maybe TRBD2 (5 bases). The V end was cut by 1 base, the J end by 10 bases, with 11 bases between. Germline values: CDR1 SGHNT, CDR2 YENEEA. The CDR3 covers 13 residues. The CDR3 sequence: CASSLVSGEEQFF. CDR3 DNA sequence: TGTGCCAGCAGCTTAGTTTCCGGGGAGGAGCAGTTCTTC.

J is TRBJ1-4 and V is TRBV2; D might be TRBD1 (5 bases). The CDR3 is 14 amino acids. V lost 3 bases to trimming and J lost 8 bases, with 13 bases between them. The germline V gene has CDR1 SNHLY and CDR2 FYNNEI. CDR3 bases: TGTGCCAGCAGTGACCCTGGGGCCGACGAAAAACTGTTTTTT. Translated, it gives CASSDPGADEKLFF.

With respect to this clone: This sample also contains other DNA sequences that code for the same CDR3. This chain uses TRBV27 with TRBJ1-2, with TRBD1 matching 8 bases. In germline, CDR1 is MNHEY, CDR2 SMNVEV (reference sequence). With V trimmed by 0 bases and J by 8 bases, 5 bases remained unmatched. The CDR3 runs 14 residues. The CDR3 spells CASSLSGRGHGYTF. CDR3 in DNA: TGTGCCAGCAGTTTATCGGGCAGGGGGCACGGCTACACCTTC.

This rearrangement joins TRBV5-1 to TRBJ1-2; 7 bases match TRBD1. CDR1 and CDR2 (germline): SGHRS, YFSETQ. There are 12 residues in the CDR3. With V trimmed by 5 bases and J by 5 bases, 3 bases remained unmatched. CDR3 sequence: CASREGAYGYTF. The DNA of the CDR3 is TGCGCCAGCAGGGAGGGGGCGTATGGCTACACCTTC.

The chain couples TRBV6-1 to TRBJ2-2; 7 bases are a match to TRBD2. In germline, CDR1 is MNHNS, CDR2 SASEGT. J gave up 7 bases and V 8 bases, and 10 bases lay outside the gene matches. CDR3 length equals 14 residues. The CDR3, as DNA: TGTGCCAGCGGTGGCGGGAGCTGGCACGGGGAGCTGTTTTTT. Translation: CASGGGSWHGELFF.

This rearrangement joins TRBV5-4 to TRBJ2-7; 8 bases align to TRBD1. V was clipped by 0 bases and J by 1 base; unmatched bases: 9. The V gene's germline CDR1 is SGHNT and CDR2 YYREEE (reference sequence). CDR3 length: 17 amino acids. The CDR3: CASSLGGTGSQSYEQYF. The CDR3 DNA reads as TGTGCCAGCAGCTTGGGGGGGACAGGCTCCCAATCCTACGAGCAGTACTTC.

This chain's CDR3 is CASSLGALSGTGANVLTF. DNA for the CDR3: TGCGCCAGCAGCTTGGGGGCCCTCAGCGGTACTGGGGCCAACGTCCTGACTTTC. J is TRBJ2-6 and V is TRBV5-1, with D possibly matching TRBD2 (5 bases). Germline V gene sequence: CDR1 SGHRS, CDR2 YFSETQ. The CDR3 contains 18 residues. Deletions cut 0 bases from V and 2 bases from J, with 15 bases between.

This chain uses TRBV6-5 with TRBJ2-1; 8 nucleotides match TRBD1. V was pared by 4 bases and J by 8 bases, with 4 bases of the junction left unmatched. Germline values: CDR1 MNHEY, CDR2 SVGAGI. The length of the CDR3 is 13 residues. The CDR3: CASSFNRGDEQFF. In DNA, the CDR3 is TGTGCCAGCAGTTTCAACAGGGGGGATGAGCAGTTCTTC.

This clone was seen just once. The V gene is TRBV2, the J gene TRBJ1-4; possibly TRBD1 for D (5 bases). CDR3 size: 14 residues. Germline V gives CDR1 SNHLY, CDR2 FYNNEI. The ends were cut back, 5 bases at V and 8 bases at J, with 15 bases in the middle. DNA of the CDR3: TGTGCCAGCAGTCAAAATCGGGGGGGAGAAAAACTGTTTTTT. It encodes CASSQNRGGEKLFF.

The chain has TRBV11-3 and TRBJ2-1; D ambiguous. This CDR3 has 13 amino acids. The germline CDR1 and CDR2 sequences are SGHNT and YENEEA. Trimming took off 3 bases at V and 7 bases at J, with 10 bases between the two ends. CDR3 coding DNA: TGTGCCAGCAGCTTTTCCGCGGAGAATGAGCAGTTCTTC. Encoded protein: CASSFSAENEQFF.

The chain employs TRBV30 and TRBJ2-3; 9 bases are shared with TRBD2. Germline lookup yields CDR1 GTSNPN and CDR2 SVGIG (reference sequence). The CDR3 runs to 15 residues. V gave up 2 bases and J gave up 0 bases; unmatched junction bases: 3. The CDR3 protein is CAWSSGLASTDTQYF. CDR3 bases: TGTGCCTGGAGTTCTGGACTAGCGAGCACAGATACGCAGTATTTT.

This chain connects TRBV15 to TRBJ2-5, with 8 nucleotides matching TRBD1. This CDR3 has 15 amino acids. V trimming: 5 bases; J trimming: 3 bases; junction bases outside the gene matches: 8. The germline CDR1 and CDR2 sequences are LNHNV and YYDKDF (reference sequence). In DNA form, the CDR3 reads TGTGCCACCAGCCCAAACAGGGGGAAAGAAGAGACCCAGTACTTC. Translation gives CATSPNRGKEETQYF. The whole variable domain, remainder taken from reference TRBV15 and TRBJ2-5, is DAMVIQNPRYQVTQFGKPVTLSCSQTLNHNVMYWYQQKSSQAPKLLFHYYDKDFNNEADTPDNFQSRRPNTSFCFLDIRSPGLGDTAMYLCATSPNRGKEETQYFGPGTRLLVL.

This chain's CDR3 is CASSLQGSRADTQYF. CDR3 in DNA: TGTGCCAGCAGCTTGCAGGGGAGCCGGGCAGATACGCAGTATTTT. V is TRBV5-4 and J is TRBJ2-3; tentatively, D is TRBD1 (6 bases). CDR3 length equals 15 residues. V lost 1 base and J lost 4, with 13 bases in between. Germline CDR1 and CDR2: SGHNT and YYREEE (reference sequence).

The J gene is TRBJ2-3, the V gene TRBV30; D possibly corresponds to TRBD1 (5 bases). The CDR3 spans 13 residues. CDR1 is GTSNPN and CDR2 is SVGIG in the germline V gene (reference sequence). Trimming shortened V by 2 bases and J by 1 base, and 7 bases separated the two germline ends. The CDR3 coding sequence is TGTGCCTGGAGTTCCAGGGGCACAGATACGCAGTATTTT. Residues: CAWSSRGTDTQYF.

This clone was detected only a few times. This chain connects TRBV11-2 to TRBJ1-6, with 8 bases lining up with TRBD1. With 3 bases clipped from V and 9 bases from J, the junction kept 4 bases outside the gene matches. The CDR3 is 14 amino acids. Per the germline V gene, CDR1 is SGHAT and CDR2 is FQNNGV. The CDR3 is CASSLDRVGSPLHF. DNA of the CDR3: TGTGCCAGCAGCTTGGACAGGGTGGGTTCACCCCTCCACTTT.

The genes are TRBV6-5 and TRBJ1-1; no clear D. This CDR3 has 13 residues. The germline V gene has CDR1 MNHEY and CDR2 SVGAGI. Deletions cut 0 bases from V and 10 bases from J, with 12 bases between. The CDR3 DNA follows: TGTGCCAGCAGTTACTCTCCGGGTGGCGGAGCTTTCTTT. Protein: CASSYSPGGGAFF.

This rearrangement joins TRBV6-1 to TRBJ1-3; unclear D gene. The CDR3 spans 15 residues. Per germline, CDR1 MNHNS and CDR2 SASEGT. Between the trimmed V and J ends, which lost 2 bases and 1 base, there was a span of 9 bases. In nucleotides, the CDR3 is TGTGCCAGCAGTGAAAGCGCCGGATCTGGAAACACCATATATTTT. It yields the protein CASSESAGSGNTIYF.

Here the CDR3 DNA reads TGTGCCAGCAGCTTTACAGTAAACAATGAGCAGTTCTTC. Residues: CASSFTVNNEQFF. The rearrangement uses TRBV11-2 and TRBJ2-1, with D unclear. Trimming pared 3 bases from V and 5 bases from J, leaving 8 bases between. The CDR3 totals 13 residues. Germline V gives CDR1 SGHAT, CDR2 FQNNGV.

The CDR3 loop is CASSQGASGTNTGELFF. CDR3 in DNA: TGTGCCAGCAGCCAAGGGGCCAGCGGCACGAACACCGGGGAGCTGTTTTTT. The J gene is TRBJ2-2, the V gene TRBV4-2, with D maybe TRBD2 (5 bases). The CDR3 covers 17 residues. Trimming left V 1 base short and J 0 bases short, with 12 bases between. Germline-derived CDR1 and CDR2 are LGHNA and YNFKEQ.

This clone has just a few counts. The genes are TRBV6-5 and TRBJ1-2, with TRBD1 as a possible D gene (5 bases). V was cut by 6 bases and J by 0 bases, with 8 bases left in between. The CDR3 sequence is 13 residues long. Germline CDR1 and CDR2: MNHEY and SVGAGI. CDR3 sequence: CASRRDSNYGYTF. CDR3 nucleotide sequence: TGTGCCAGCAGACGGGACTCTAACTATGGCTACACCTTC.

This clone was seen just once. The chain couples TRBV5-1 to TRBJ2-7, with TRBD2 identical over 7 bases. There are 15 residues in the CDR3. Germline loops: CDR1 SGHRS, CDR2 YFSETQ. Trimming took 4 bases from V and 2 from J; bases not matched to a gene: 9. CDR3 sequence (DNA): TGCGCCAGCAGCCCCTACGGGAGGACCACCTACGAGCAGTACTTC. It encodes CASSPYGRTTYEQYF.

J is TRBJ1-4 and V is TRBV30; 7 positions match TRBD1. From germline, CDR1 is GTSNPN and CDR2 SVGIG (reference sequence). The CDR3 totals 16 residues. V gave up 4 bases and J gave up 0 bases; unmatched junction bases: 8. The CDR3 sequence is CAWTRQGPATNEKLFF. CDR3 in DNA: TGTGCCTGGACCCGACAGGGTCCCGCAACTAATGAAAAACTGTTTTTT. Filled out from reference TRBV30 and TRBJ1-4, the complete variable domain reads SQTIHQWPATLVQPVGSPLSLECTVEGTSNPNLYWYRQAAGRGLQLLFYSVGIGQISSEVPQNLSASRPQDRQFILSSKKLLLSDSGFYLCAWTRQGPATNEKLFFGSGTQLSVL.